The entry below describes one T cell receptor beta chain. Its antigen remains unidentified. The sample is drawn from a study of shared clonotypes between healthy human individuals. Study summary: Donors, aged 18 to 49, were a couple of women and three men. Notes on the study in general: Rarefaction revealed incomplete sorted-subset sequencing despite large depth. Clonotype sharing among the donors was expected to vary with sequencing depth. The generation probabilities recorded for non-shared clonotypes fell below those of clonotypes shared by all four donors.

Assay: immunoSEQ multiplex PCR; the TCRdb copy retains only in-frame clones and omits some. The sample comprises about 2.5 million clones, around 92% of which are singletons, and approximately 0.4% rests with the top ten. CDR3 size: 15 residues. Germline V gives CDR1 MRHNA, CDR2 SNTAGT. V lost 4 bases to trimming and J lost 5 bases; unmatched junction nucleotides: 7. The sample taken for sequencing was naive CD4+ T cells from PBMCs. Subset indicated: CD45RA+ positively selected. The receptor comes from a man in his late teens or twenties in good health. Some clones in this sample may be carry-over from other donors' samples. The rearrangement links TRBV6-4 to TRBJ2-5; 10 bases align to TRBD2. The CDR3 DNA reads as TGTGCCAGCAGTGCGAGCGGGAGGGCCGGTGAGACCCAGTACTTC. Amino acids: CASSASGRAGETQYF.